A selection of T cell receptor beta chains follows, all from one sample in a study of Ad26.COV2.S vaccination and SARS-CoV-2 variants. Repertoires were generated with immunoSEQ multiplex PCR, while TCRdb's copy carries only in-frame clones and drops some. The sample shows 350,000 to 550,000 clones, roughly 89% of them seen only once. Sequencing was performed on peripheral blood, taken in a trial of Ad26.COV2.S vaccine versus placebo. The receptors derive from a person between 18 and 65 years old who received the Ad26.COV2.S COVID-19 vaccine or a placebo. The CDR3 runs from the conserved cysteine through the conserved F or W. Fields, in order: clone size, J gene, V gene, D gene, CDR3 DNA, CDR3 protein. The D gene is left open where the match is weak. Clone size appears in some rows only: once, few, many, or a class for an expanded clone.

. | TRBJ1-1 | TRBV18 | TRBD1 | TGTGCCAGCTCAACGACAGGGTTCACTGAAGCTTTCTTT | CASSTTGFTEAFF
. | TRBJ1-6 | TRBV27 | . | TGTGCCAGCAAGGCAGGGTTCTCCTATAATTCACCCCTCCACTTT | CASKAGFSYNSPLHF
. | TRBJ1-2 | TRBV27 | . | TGTGCCAGCTCCGAAGACCCGGAGTATGGCTACACCTTC | CASSEDPEYGYTF
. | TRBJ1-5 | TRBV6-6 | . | TGTGCCAGCAGTAGCCGGGACACTCAGCCCCAGCATTTT | CASSSRDTQPQHF
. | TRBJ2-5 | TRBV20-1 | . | TGCAGTGCTAGTGGAGGGCTAGGGGGAGGAGAGACCCAGTACTTC | CSASGGLGGGETQYF
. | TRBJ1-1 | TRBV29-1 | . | TGCAGCGTTTGGGACCGCGGCAACACTGAAGCTTTCTTT | CSVWDRGNTEAFF
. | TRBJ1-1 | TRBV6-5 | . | TGTGCCAGCAGTTACTCGAATCTGAGAAACACTGAAGCTTTCTTT | CASSYSNLRNTEAFF
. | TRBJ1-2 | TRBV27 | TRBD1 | TGTGCCAGCAGCCGGACAGGGACCACTTACGGCTACACCTTC | CASSRTGTTYGYTF
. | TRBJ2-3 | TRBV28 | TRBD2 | TGTGCCAGCAGTTTCCCCTCTTCCGGGGGGGGGCCAGGAGATACGCAGTATTTT | CASSFPSSGGGPGDTQYF
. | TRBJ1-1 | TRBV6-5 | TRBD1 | TGTGCCACGCTAACAGGGGGCCAGAGAAGAGCTTTCTTT | CATLTGGQRRAFF
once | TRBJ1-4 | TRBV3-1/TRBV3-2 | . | TGTGCCAGCAGCCGTACAGGCGATCTTAATGAAAAACTGTTTTTT | CASSRTGDLNEKLFF
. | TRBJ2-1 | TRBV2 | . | TGTGCCAGCAGGAGGATCAATAATGAGCAGTTCTTC | CASRRINNEQFF
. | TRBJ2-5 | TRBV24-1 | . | TGTGCCACCAGTGATAGGCAGGTGGAGACCCAGTACTTC | CATSDRQVETQYF
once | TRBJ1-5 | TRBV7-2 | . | TGTGCCAGCAGCTTAGTTGGGAGTAGCAATCAGCCCCAGCATTTT | CASSLVGSSNQPQHF
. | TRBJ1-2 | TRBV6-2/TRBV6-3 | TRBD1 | TGTGCCAGCAGCGACAGGGGTGAGAACTATGGCTACACCTTC | CASSDRGENYGYTF
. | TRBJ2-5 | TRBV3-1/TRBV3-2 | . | TGTGCCAGCAGCCAAGGCTTACAGGGCCAGACCCAGTACTTC | CASSQGLQGQTQYF
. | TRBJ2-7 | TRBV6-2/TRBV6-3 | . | TGTGCCAGCAGTTACCCCGGGCCCCACGAGCAGTACTTC | CASSYPGPHEQYF
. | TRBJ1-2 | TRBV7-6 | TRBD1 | TGTGCCAGCAGCCGAGACAGGGAGGGCTATGGCTACACCTTC | CASSRDREGYGYTF
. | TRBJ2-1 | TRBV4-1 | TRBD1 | TGCGCCAGCAGCCAACTCCGGGACAGGGGCCCTCGGGACTACAATGAGCAGTTCTTC | CASSQLRDRGPRDYNEQFF
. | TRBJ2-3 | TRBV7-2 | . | TGTGCCAGCAGCTTCGAGGCAGTAGTCCCAGATACGCAGTATTTT | CASSFEAVVPDTQYF
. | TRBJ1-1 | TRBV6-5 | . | TGTGCCAGCAGTTACTCCGTCGGGTCCGGAGCTTTCTTT | CASSYSVGSGAFF
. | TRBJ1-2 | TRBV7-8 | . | TGTGCCAGCAGCTTATGGGCGGCTAACTATGGCTACACCTTC | CASSLWAANYGYTF
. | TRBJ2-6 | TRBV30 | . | TGTGCCTGGAATAGGCAATCTGGGGCCAACGTCCTGACTTTC | CAWNRQSGANVLTF
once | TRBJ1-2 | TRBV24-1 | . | TGTGCCACCAGTGTCGGAGGGGCAGGGAACTATGGCTACACCTTC | CATSVGGAGNYGYTF
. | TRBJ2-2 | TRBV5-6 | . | TGTGCCAGCAGCTTGTTTAGAACCGGGGAGCTGTTTTTT | CASSLFRTGELFF
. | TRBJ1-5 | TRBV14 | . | TGTGCCAGCAGCCAGGGTCCTCCGCCCCAGCATTTT | CASSQGPPPQHF
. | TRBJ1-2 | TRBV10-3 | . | TGTGCCATCAGTAAAAGCCGGGACTCAAACAACTATGGCTACACCTTC | CAISKSRDSNNYGYTF
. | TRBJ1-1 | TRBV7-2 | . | TGTGCCAGCAGCGCAGGGGCCACTGAAGCTTTCTTT | CASSAGATEAFF
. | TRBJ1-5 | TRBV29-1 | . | TGCAGCTTGGGTTTCTGGGGTTATAGCAATCAGCCCCAGCATTTT | CSLGFWGYSNQPQHF
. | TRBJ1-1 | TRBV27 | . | TGTGCCAGCAGTTTGGTTAATTGGGGGGACACTGAAGCTTTCTTT | CASSLVNWGDTEAFF
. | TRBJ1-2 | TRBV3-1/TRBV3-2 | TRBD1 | TGTGCCAGCAGTGGGGACAGGGTTAACTATGGCTACACCTTC | CASSGDRVNYGYTF
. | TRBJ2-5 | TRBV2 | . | TGTGCCAGCAGTGACGGGCGGTTCCAAGAGACCCAGTACTTC | CASSDGRFQETQYF
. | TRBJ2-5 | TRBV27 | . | TGTGCCAGCAGTAGAGGGGGGAGGGAGACCCAGTACTTC | CASSRGGRETQYF
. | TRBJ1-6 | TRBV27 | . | TGTGCCAGCAGTCCTCTTCGGATAGTGGCCTCACCCCTCCACTTT | CASSPLRIVASPLHF
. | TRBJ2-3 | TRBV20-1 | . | TGCAGTGCTAGTAGGAAGGGAGGAGATACGCAGTATTTT | CSASRKGGDTQYF
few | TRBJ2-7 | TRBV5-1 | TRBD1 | TGCGCCAGCAGCTACGGACAGGGGAGAGAGCAGTACTTC | CASSYGQGREQYF
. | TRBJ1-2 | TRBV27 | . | TGTGCCAGCAGTTCCTTGGGTAGGAACTATGGCTACACCTTC | CASSSLGRNYGYTF
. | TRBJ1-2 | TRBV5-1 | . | TGCGCCAGCAGAGGGTTTTTTGTTAAGGATGGTGGCTACACCTTC | CASRGFFVKDGGYTF
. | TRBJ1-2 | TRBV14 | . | TGTGCCAGCAGCCCCTACCTAGCTAACTATGGCTACACCTTC | CASSPYLANYGYTF
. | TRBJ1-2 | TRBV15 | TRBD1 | TGTGCCACCAGCAGACCAGGACAGGCCTCTGGTTATGGCTACACCTTC | CATSRPGQASGYGYTF
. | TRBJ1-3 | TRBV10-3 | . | TGTGCCATCAGTGATTGGAGACAAGCCGGAAACACCATATATTTT | CAISDWRQAGNTIYF
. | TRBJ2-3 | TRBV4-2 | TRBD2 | TGTGCCAGCAGCCAAGATTACACTAGCGGGGCATATACGCAGTATTTT | CASSQDYTSGAYTQYF
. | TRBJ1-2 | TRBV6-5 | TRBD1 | TGTGCCAGCAGCCCATACGGGACAGGGAGAGATAACACCTTC | CASSPYGTGRDNTF
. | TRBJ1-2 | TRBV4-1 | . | TGCGCCAGCAGCCAAGATATGAGCGGCTACACCTTC | CASSQDMSGYTF
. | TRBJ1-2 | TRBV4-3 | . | TGCGCCAGCAGCCAAGATCCTGAGACAGGACGGAACTATGGCTACACCTTC | CASSQDPETGRNYGYTF
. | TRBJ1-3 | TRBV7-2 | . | TGTGCCAGCAGCCCCCACCTAGGGAGGAACGGAAACACCATATATTTT | CASSPHLGRNGNTIYF
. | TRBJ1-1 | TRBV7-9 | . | TGTGCCAGCTCCCTGGTTTATACTGAAGCTTTCTTT | CASSLVYTEAFF
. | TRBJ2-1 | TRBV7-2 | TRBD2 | TGTGCCAGCAGCTTAACCGGGACTAGCGGGATGAGCTCCTACAATGAGCAGTTCTTC | CASSLTGTSGMSSYNEQFF
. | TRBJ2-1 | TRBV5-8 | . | TGTGCCAGCCCAGCTTGGGTACGTTTATTGATCTCGGGCAATGAGCAGTTCTTC | CASPAWVRLLISGNEQFF
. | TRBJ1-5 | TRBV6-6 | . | TGTGCCAGCAGGGTACAGGGCGATCAGCCCCAGCATTTT | CASRVQGDQPQHF
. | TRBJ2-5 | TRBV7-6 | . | TGTGCCAGCAGCTTGGTGGGGTTTGAGACCCAGTACTTC | CASSLVGFETQYF
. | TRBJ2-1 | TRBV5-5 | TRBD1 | TGTGCCAGCGGGCTAACAGGGGACATCCCCTACAATGAGCAGTTCTTC | CASGLTGDIPYNEQFF
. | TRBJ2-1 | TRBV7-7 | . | TGTGCCAGCAGCTTAACCCCTCCTAGTGAGCAGTTCTTC | CASSLTPPSEQFF
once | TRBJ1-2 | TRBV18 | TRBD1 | TGTGCCAGCTCGTGGACAGGGATTAACTATGGCTACACCTTC | CASSWTGINYGYTF
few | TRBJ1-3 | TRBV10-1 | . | TGCGCCAGCAGTGATACGGGGGGAAGAAACACCATATATTTT | CASSDTGGRNTIYF
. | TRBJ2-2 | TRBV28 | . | TGTGCCAGCCGGACAGCAACCGGGGAGCTGTTTTTT | CASRTATGELFF
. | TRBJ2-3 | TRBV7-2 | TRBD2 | TGTGCCAGCAGCTTAGGACTAGCGGACATCGGTACGCAGTATTTT | CASSLGLADIGTQYF
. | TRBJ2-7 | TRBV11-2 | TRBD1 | TGTGCCAGCAGCTCTGACAGGGATTACGAGCAGTACTTC | CASSSDRDYEQYF
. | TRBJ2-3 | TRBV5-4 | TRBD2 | TGTGCCAGCAGCCCCGGGACTAGCCAGGGGGATACGCAGTATTTT | CASSPGTSQGDTQYF